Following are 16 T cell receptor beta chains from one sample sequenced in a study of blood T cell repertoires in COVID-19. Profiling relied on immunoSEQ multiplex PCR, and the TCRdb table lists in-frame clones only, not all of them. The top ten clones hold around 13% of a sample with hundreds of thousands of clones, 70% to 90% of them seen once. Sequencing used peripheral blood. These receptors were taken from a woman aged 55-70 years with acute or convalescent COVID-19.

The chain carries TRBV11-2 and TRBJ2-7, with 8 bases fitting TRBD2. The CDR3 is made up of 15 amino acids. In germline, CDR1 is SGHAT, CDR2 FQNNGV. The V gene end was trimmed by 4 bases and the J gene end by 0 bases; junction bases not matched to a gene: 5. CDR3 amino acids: CASSSPSGLSYEQYF. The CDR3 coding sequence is TGTGCCAGCAGCTCCCCTAGCGGGCTCTCCTACGAGCAGTACTTC.

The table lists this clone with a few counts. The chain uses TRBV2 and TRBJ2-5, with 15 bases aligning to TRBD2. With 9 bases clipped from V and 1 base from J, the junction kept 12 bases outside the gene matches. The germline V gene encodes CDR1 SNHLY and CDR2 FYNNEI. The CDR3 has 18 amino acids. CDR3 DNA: TGTGCCAGTCCTGGACTAGCGGGGGGGCCCAGGCCCCAAGAGACCCAGTACTTC. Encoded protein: CASPGLAGGPRPQETQYF. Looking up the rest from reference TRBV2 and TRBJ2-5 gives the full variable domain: EPEVTQTPSHQVTQMGQEVILRCVPISNHLYFYWYRQILGQKVEFLVSFYNNEISEKSEIFDDQFSVERPDGSNFTLKIRSTKLEDSAMYFCASPGLAGGPRPQETQYFGPGTRLLVL.

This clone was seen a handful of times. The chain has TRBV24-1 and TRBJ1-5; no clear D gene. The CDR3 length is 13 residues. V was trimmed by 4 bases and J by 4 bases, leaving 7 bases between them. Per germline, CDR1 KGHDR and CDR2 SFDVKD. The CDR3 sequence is CATSDSRNQPQHF. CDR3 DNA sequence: TGTGCCACCAGTGACTCGCGAAATCAGCCCCAGCATTTT.

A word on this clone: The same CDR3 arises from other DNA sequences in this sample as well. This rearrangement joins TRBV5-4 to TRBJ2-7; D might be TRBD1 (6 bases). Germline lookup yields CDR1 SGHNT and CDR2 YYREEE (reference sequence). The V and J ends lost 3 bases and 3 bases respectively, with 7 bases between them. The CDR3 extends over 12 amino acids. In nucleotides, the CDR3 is TGTGCCAGCAGCTCACAGGGCTACGAGCAGTACTTC. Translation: CASSSQGYEQYF.

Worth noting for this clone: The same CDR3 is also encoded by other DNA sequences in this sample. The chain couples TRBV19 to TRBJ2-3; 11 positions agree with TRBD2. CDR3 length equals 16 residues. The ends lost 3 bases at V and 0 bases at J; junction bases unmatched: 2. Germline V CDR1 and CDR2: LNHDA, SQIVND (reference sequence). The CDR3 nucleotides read TGTGCCAGTAGTATCCTAGCGGGGGGTAGCACAGATACGCAGTATTTT. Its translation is CASSILAGGSTDTQYF.

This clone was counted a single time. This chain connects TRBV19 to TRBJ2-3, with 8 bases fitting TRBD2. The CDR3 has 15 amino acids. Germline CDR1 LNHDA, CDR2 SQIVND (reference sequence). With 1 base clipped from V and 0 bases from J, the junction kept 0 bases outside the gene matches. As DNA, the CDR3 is TGTGCCAGTAGTATAGCGGGAGGGAGCACAGATACGCAGTATTTT. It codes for CASSIAGGSTDTQYF.

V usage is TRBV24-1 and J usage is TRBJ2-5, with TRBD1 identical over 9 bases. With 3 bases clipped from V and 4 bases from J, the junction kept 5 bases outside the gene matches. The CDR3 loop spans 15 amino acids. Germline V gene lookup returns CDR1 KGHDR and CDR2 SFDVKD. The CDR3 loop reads CATSDPRTGAETQYF. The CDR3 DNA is TGTGCCACCAGTGATCCGAGGACAGGGGCAGAGACCCAGTACTTC.

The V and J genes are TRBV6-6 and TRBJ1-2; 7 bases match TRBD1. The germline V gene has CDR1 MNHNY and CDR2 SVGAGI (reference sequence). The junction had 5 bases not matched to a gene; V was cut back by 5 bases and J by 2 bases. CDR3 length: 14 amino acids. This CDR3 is CASSQDRPNYGYTF. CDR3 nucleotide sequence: TGTGCCAGCAGTCAGGACAGGCCGAACTATGGCTACACCTTC.

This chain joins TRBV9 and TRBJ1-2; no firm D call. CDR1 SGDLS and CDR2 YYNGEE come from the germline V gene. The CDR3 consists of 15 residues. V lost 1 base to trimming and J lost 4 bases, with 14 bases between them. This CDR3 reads CASSVTTGSPYGYTF. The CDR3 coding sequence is TGTGCCAGCAGCGTAACCACGGGGTCCCCCTATGGCTACACCTTC.

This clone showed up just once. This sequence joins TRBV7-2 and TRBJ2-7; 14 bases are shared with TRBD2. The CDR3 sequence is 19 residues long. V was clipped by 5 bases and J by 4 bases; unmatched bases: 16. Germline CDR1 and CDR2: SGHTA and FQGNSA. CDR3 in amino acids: CASSPGTGLAGGKMYEQYF. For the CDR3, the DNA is TGTGCCAGCAGCCCCGGGACAGGACTAGCGGGAGGAAAGATGTACGAGCAGTACTTC.

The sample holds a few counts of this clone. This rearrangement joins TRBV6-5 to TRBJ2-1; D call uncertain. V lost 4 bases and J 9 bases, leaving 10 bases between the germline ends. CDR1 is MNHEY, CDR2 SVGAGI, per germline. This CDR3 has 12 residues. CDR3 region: CASSSPRPEQFF. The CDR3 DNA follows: TGTGCCAGCAGTTCACCTAGACCTGAGCAGTTCTTC.

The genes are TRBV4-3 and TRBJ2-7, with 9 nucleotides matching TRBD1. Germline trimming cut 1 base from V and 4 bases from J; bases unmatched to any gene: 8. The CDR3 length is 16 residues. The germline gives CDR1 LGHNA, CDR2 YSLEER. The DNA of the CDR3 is TGCGCCAGCAGCCAAGTCGGGGGGACAGGGCTATACGAGCAGTACTTC. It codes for CASSQVGGTGLYEQYF.

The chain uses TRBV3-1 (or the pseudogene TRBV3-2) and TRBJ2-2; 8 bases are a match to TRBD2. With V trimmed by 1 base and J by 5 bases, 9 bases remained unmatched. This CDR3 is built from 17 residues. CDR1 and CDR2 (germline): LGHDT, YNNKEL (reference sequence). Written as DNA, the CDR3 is TGTGCCAGCAGCCAAGCGGGGGGGCTTTCTTTTACCGGGGAGCTGTTTTTT. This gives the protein CASSQAGGLSFTGELFF.

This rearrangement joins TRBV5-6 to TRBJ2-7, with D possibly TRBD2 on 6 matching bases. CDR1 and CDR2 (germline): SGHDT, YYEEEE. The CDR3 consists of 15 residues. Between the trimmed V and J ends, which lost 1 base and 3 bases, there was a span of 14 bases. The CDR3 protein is CASSLLFGGDYEQYF. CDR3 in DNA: TGTGCCAGCAGCTTGTTGTTCGGGGGAGACTACGAGCAGTACTTC.

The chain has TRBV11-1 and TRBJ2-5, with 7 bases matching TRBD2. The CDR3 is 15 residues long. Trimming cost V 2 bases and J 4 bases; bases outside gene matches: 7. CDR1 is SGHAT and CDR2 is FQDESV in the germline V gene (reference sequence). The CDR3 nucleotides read TGTGCCAGCAGCTTACAAACGGGAGGTTTAGAGACCCAGTACTTC. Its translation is CASSLQTGGLETQYF. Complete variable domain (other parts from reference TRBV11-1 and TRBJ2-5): EAEVAQSPRYKITEKSQAVAFWCDPISGHATLYWYRQILGQGPELLVQFQDESVVDDSQLPKDRFSAERLKGVDSTLKIQPAELGDSAMYLCASSLQTGGLETQYFGPGTRLLVL.

The CDR3 DNA follows: TGTGCCAGCAGCTTAGGAGGTCAGACAGGGTTTATCTCGGGCTACACCTTC. As protein: CASSLGGQTGFISGYTF. The V gene is TRBV7-2, the J gene TRBJ1-2, with 7 nucleotides matching TRBD1. V trimming: 1 base; J trimming: 8 bases; junction bases outside the gene matches: 16. This CDR3 spans 17 amino acids. CDR1 is SGHTA and CDR2 is FQGNSA in the germline V gene.